In its sample, the clone carrying this TCR beta chain was seen many times. This specimen belongs to a study of low-dose radiotherapy and immunotherapy resistance in tumors. This sample's time point: before trial treatment. Primers targeting TRAV and TRBV primed first-strand cDNA, covering alpha and beta chains. The TCRs were subjected to amplification over around 19 PCR cycles employing a constant-region primer in conjunction with a V-primer adapter. TCRdb re-called the reads through MiXCR, storing one row per CDR3 protein. Here the sample spans approximately 90,000 distinct CDR3 sequences, 9.4% being singletons. This clonotype originated in a male donor with prostate cancer. Sequenced material: PBMCs, taken before treatment.

CDR3 loop: CSVEEWRQGGYEQYF. The CDR3 DNA sequence: TGCAGCGTTGAAGAGTGGAGGCAGGGAGGCTACGAGCAGTACTTC. The rearrangement links TRBV29-1 to TRBJ2-7; possibly TRBD2 for D (6 bases). The CDR3 runs 15 residues. The germline V gene encodes CDR1 SQVTM and CDR2 ANQGSEA. Trimming cost V 0 bases and J 3 bases, with 15 bases left between them.